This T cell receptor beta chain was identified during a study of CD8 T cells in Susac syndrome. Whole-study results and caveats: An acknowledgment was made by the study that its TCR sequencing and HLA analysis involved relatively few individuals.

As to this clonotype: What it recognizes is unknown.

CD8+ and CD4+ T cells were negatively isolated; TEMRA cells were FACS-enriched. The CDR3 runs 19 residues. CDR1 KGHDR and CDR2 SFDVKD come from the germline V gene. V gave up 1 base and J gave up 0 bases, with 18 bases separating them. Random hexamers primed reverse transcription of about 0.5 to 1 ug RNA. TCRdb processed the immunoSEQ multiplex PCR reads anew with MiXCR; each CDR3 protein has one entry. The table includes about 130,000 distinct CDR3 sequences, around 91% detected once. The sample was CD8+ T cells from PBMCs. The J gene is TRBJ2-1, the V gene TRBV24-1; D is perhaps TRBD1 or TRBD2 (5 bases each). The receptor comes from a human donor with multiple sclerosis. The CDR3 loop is CATSDLGPGAGDSYNEQFF. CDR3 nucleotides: TGTGCCACCAGTGATTTAGGCCCCGGGGCCGGGGACTCCTACAATGAGCAGTTCTTC.